A selection of T cell receptor beta chains follows, all from one sample in a study of OX40 agonist ivuxolimab in advanced cancers. Produced via immunoSEQ multiplex PCR; TCRdb's table is partial and in-frame only. The sample has 30,000 or so clones; 84% are singletons. Specimen: CD4+ or CD8+ T cells sorted from blood, collected in a trial of the OX40 agonist ivuxolimab. All receptors come from an adult with an advanced solid tumor such as melanoma, head and neck, liver or kidney cancer. CDR3s include the opening cysteine and the closing phenylalanine or tryptophan. A D gene is named only where the DNA matches it firmly. The listing skips clone size in some rows; elsewhere it reads once, few, many or a size class.

cdr3_length,v_call,d_call,j_call,clone_size,cdr3_nt,cdr3_aa
16,TRBV7-9,TRBD2,TRBJ2-7,-,TGTGCCAGCAGCCGGTCCGGGACTAGCGGGACGTACGAGCAGTACTTC,CASSRSGTSGTYEQYF
15,TRBV5-1,TRBD1,TRBJ2-7,-,TGCGCCAGCAGCTCGAAAGACAGGGGTTCCTACGAGCAGTACTTC,CASSSKDRGSYEQYF
15,TRBV5-1,-,TRBJ2-3,-,TGCGCCAGCAGTACGGAGGGGGGCTTCACAGATACGCAGTATTTT,CASSTEGGFTDTQYF
16,TRBV27,TRBD2,TRBJ2-7,-,TGTGCCAGCAGTTCCAGACTGTTGGGGGGGTTCTACGAGCAGTACTTC,CASSSRLLGGFYEQYF
15,TRBV9,TRBD1,TRBJ2-1,-,TGTGCCAGCAGCGCCGGACAGGGGGTAGTTAATGAGCAGTTCTTC,CASSAGQGVVNEQFF
13,TRBV5-6,-,TRBJ2-1,-,TGTGCCAGCACCTTAGGGGCGTACAATGAGCAGTTCTTC,CASTLGAYNEQFF
14,TRBV4-1,-,TRBJ1-1,-,TGCGCCAGCAGCCAATGGACTGCAAACACTGAAGCTTTCTTT,CASSQWTANTEAFF
15,TRBV6-1,TRBD1,TRBJ2-7,-,TGTGCCAGCAGTGAGGCTACAGGGGGCGTCCGCGAGCAGTACTTC,CASSEATGGVREQYF
15,TRBV6-1,TRBD1,TRBJ1-6,once,TGTGCCAGCATCATTCTAACAGGGGGGAATTCACCCCTCCACTTT,CASIILTGGNSPLHF
14,TRBV28,-,TRBJ1-2,few,TGTGCCAGCAGTTTAGGCCCAGCTGCCTATGGCTACACCTTC,CASSLGPAAYGYTF
15,TRBV5-1,-,TRBJ2-5,-,TGCGCCAGCAGCTTGTCTCGGACAGCACAAGAGACCCAGTACTTC,CASSLSRTAQETQYF
15,TRBV29-1,TRBD2,TRBJ2-5,once,TGCAGCGTCATCTCTAGCGGGGGCGCGGGGGAGACCCAGTACTTC,CSVISSGGAGETQYF
14,TRBV7-2,TRBD2,TRBJ2-7,-,TGTGCCAGCAGCTTAGAGCGGGGGAGCTACGAGCAGTACTTC,CASSLERGSYEQYF
14,TRBV9,TRBD2,TRBJ2-2,-,TGTGCCAGCAGTCGGGGGGGTAACACCGGGGAGCTGTTTTTT,CASSRGGNTGELFF
14,TRBV6-1,-,TRBJ2-1,-,TGTGCCAGCAACGACGGGACGGAGTACAATGAGCAGTTCTTC,CASNDGTEYNEQFF
15,TRBV9,-,TRBJ2-3,-,TGTGCCAGCAGCTCTCCCGCAAGGGGACTGGATACGCAGTATTTT,CASSSPARGLDTQYF
15,TRBV4-1,-,TRBJ1-2,once,TGCGCCAGCAGCCAGGATCCGGGGAAAAACTATGGCTACACCTTC,CASSQDPGKNYGYTF
18,TRBV4-3,TRBD1,TRBJ2-1,-,TGCGCCAGCAGCACACGCGACAGGGGGTTGGTCCCCTACAATGAGCAGTTCTTC,CASSTRDRGLVPYNEQFF
15,TRBV28,TRBD2,TRBJ2-1,-,TGTGCCAGCAGTTTGGGCAAGCGGGAGGTCAATGAGCAGTTCTTC,CASSLGKREVNEQFF
12,TRBV2,-,TRBJ2-7,-,TGTGCCAGCAGTTCGAACCCCTACGAGCAGTACTTC,CASSSNPYEQYF
14,TRBV6-5,TRBD1,TRBJ1-2,-,TGTGCCAGCAGCTCAGGGGGCTGGCGGTATGGCTACACCTTC,CASSSGGWRYGYTF
12,TRBV7-9,-,TRBJ2-5,-,TGTGCCAGCAAGGGGGGGAGGGAGACCCAGTACTTC,CASKGGRETQYF
16,TRBV27,TRBD2,TRBJ2-1,-,TGTGCCAGCAGTCTGGGACTAGCGGGATCACCCAATGAGCAGTTCTTC,CASSLGLAGSPNEQFF
13,TRBV7-9,-,TRBJ1-2,-,TGTGCCAGCAGCTTAGCGGTGAACTATGGCTACACCTTC,CASSLAVNYGYTF
15,TRBV4-1,TRBD2,TRBJ2-3,-,TGCGCCAGCAGCCTAAGCGGGAGGGTAGGCGATACGCAGTATTTT,CASSLSGRVGDTQYF
18,TRBV4-3,TRBD1,TRBJ1-2,-,TGCGCCAGCAGCCAAGATGATTTTGTAGGGACAGAGCCTTATGGCTACACCTTC,CASSQDDFVGTEPYGYTF
13,TRBV5-1,-,TRBJ2-1,-,TGCGCCAGCAGCGTAGGACAGTACAATGAGCAGTTCTTC,CASSVGQYNEQFF
14,TRBV6-6,-,TRBJ2-5,-,TGTGCCAGCAGTTCCTTCGGCCAGCAAGAGACCCAGTACTTC,CASSSFGQQETQYF
15,TRBV27,-,TRBJ2-2,once,TGTGCCAGCAGTCCCCGGGCCTGGAACACCGGGGAGCTGTTTTTT,CASSPRAWNTGELFF
15,TRBV19,TRBD1,TRBJ2-2,-,TGTGCCAGTAGTACTCGGGACAGGAACACCGGGGAGCTGTTTTTT,CASSTRDRNTGELFF
13,TRBV6-1,-,TRBJ1-2,-,TGTGCCAGCAGCGCCGGGCCTAACTATGGCTACACCTTC,CASSAGPNYGYTF
12,TRBV27,-,TRBJ1-2,-,TGTGCCAGCCGATATCCCCGGGGGAGCTACACCTTC,CASRYPRGSYTF
15,TRBV2,-,TRBJ1-5,-,TGTGCCAGCAGTGAAGGAAGTCAGAGCAATCAGCCCCAGCATTTT,CASSEGSQSNQPQHF
13,TRBV29-1,-,TRBJ2-7,-,TGCAGCGTTGCGACAGGTGCTGCCTACGAGCAGTACTTC,CSVATGAAYEQYF
14,TRBV29-1,-,TRBJ1-1,-,TGCAGCGTTGAGGGGGGCCCGGTGGGGACTGAAGCTTTCTTT,CSVEGGPVGTEAFF
12,TRBV27,TRBD2,TRBJ2-1,-,TGTGCCAGCAGTTGGGGGGGGAATGAGCAGTTCTTC,CASSWGGNEQFF
16,TRBV9,TRBD1,TRBJ2-7,-,TGTGCCAGCAGCGCAGGACAGGGGCGAAGCTCCTACGAGCAGTACTTC,CASSAGQGRSSYEQYF
16,TRBV10-3,-,TRBJ2-2,-,TGTGCCATCAGTGATGAGGACGGAGCGAACACCGGGGAGCTGTTTTTT,CAISDEDGANTGELFF
15,TRBV5-6,-,TRBJ2-7,-,TGTGCCAGCAGCTTGGGTACTAGGAGGGTCTACGAGCAGTACTTC,CASSLGTRRVYEQYF
17,TRBV27,TRBD2,TRBJ2-7,-,TGTGCCAGCTCCGGGGGACTAGCGGGAGGGCCTATCCACGAGCAGTACTTC,CASSGGLAGGPIHEQYF
13,TRBV9,-,TRBJ1-1,few,TGTGCCAGCAGCCCTCCCAGTCAGGAGGAAGCTTTCTTT,CASSPPSQEEAFF
14,TRBV28,-,TRBJ2-7,-,TGTGCCAGCAGTTTCAGAGGGGTTTACTACGAGCAGTACTTC,CASSFRGVYYEQYF
15,TRBV5-1,-,TRBJ1-2,-,TGCGCCAGCAGCTTTTACCCCGGGGACGTCTATGGCTACACCTTC,CASSFYPGDVYGYTF
17,TRBV7-6,TRBD2,TRBJ2-5,-,TGTGCCAGCAGCTTATATATGTCTAGCGGGAGTGGTGAGACCCAGTACTTC,CASSLYMSSGSGETQYF
16,TRBV6-1,TRBD2,TRBJ2-1,-,TGTGCCAGCAGTGCGACTAGCGGGAGGATATCCAATGAGCAGTTCTTC,CASSATSGRISNEQFF
15,TRBV5-1,-,TRBJ2-3,-,TGCGCCAGCAGCACGGACAGATATCCCACAGATACGCAGTATTTT,CASSTDRYPTDTQYF
11,TRBV5-6,-,TRBJ1-2,-,TGTGCCAGCAGCACAATAGGGGGCTACACCTTC,CASSTIGGYTF